This T cell receptor (beta chain) is from a study of blood T cell repertoires in COVID-19. The data were produced by immunoSEQ multiplex PCR, yet TCRdb's version contains in-frame clones alone and is incomplete. Among roughly 180,000 clones, approximately 85% were seen once, and the ten largest hold 6.5% to 9%. This CDR3 has 13 amino acids. Germline-derived CDR1 and CDR2 are SGHDN and FVKESK. Trimming stripped 4 bases from V and 3 bases from J, with 10 bases between. The receptor comes from a woman aged 60-75 years with acute or convalescent COVID-19. The sequenced material came from peripheral blood. The gene calls are TRBV14 and TRBJ2-7, with no clear D. In nucleotides, the CDR3 is TGTGCCAGCAGCCGCACAGATTTCTACGAGCAGTACTTC. Protein product: CASSRTDFYEQYF.